The source of this T cell receptor (beta chain) is a study of T cells after yellow fever vaccination. Germline values: CDR1 SGHTA, CDR2 FQGTGA. V lost 1 base, J lost 2 bases, and 2 bases stayed unmatched. The CDR3 extends over 16 amino acids. Study findings and constraints: Abundant clonotypes (contaminants from the bulk population) could be present in FACS-sorted repertoires. Booster samples showed a return of most primary-vaccination clones (approximately 95% CD4, 85% to 90% CD8).

This clonotype has at least ten counts. Its antigen is not known. TCRdb fed the 5' RACE reads into MiXCR, producing one record per CDR3 protein. Of more than 300,000 distinct CDR3 sequences listed, around 7% were seen once; the top ten hold around 17%. V gene TRBV7-3 combines with J gene TRBJ2-7; 13 bases are shared with TRBD2. The sample was PBMCs, taken about 41 days after the first yellow fever vaccination. This TCR derives from a man between 18 and 35 years old who received the YFV17D yellow fever vaccine. CDR3 DNA: TGTGCCAGCAGCTTAAGGGGACTAGCGGGGCCCTACGAGCAGTACGTC. It yields the protein CASSLRGLAGPYEQYV.